This TCR beta chain was sequenced in a study of blood T cell repertoires in COVID-19. The method was immunoSEQ multiplex PCR; TCRdb's version includes in-frame clones alone and lacks a portion of them. The repertoire includes 110,000 or so clones, 70% to 90% of them detected once, and 3% to 3.5% sits in the top ten. The CDR3 extends over 13 amino acids. The germline CDR1 and CDR2 sequences are SGHKS and YYEKEE (reference sequence). Trimming cost V 4 bases and J 5 bases, with 12 bases left between them. The J gene is TRBJ1-1, the V gene TRBV5-5; TRBD1 is a possible D gene (5 bases). The material sequenced was peripheral blood. The sequence was obtained from a man between 35 and 55 years old with acute or convalescent COVID-19. CDR3 in amino acids: CASSRGVATEAFF. The CDR3 DNA reads as TGTGCCAGCAGCCGGGGGGTAGCGACTGAAGCTTTCTTT.